The T cell receptor beta chain described here comes from a study of blood T cell repertoires in COVID-19. The V and J ends lost 0 bases and 5 bases respectively, with 17 bases between them. The length of the CDR3 is 16 residues. Germline V gene lookup returns CDR1 SGDLS and CDR2 YYNGEE. Produced via immunoSEQ multiplex PCR; TCRdb's table is partial and in-frame only. Of roughly 250,000 clones listed, 70% to 90% are singletons. The V gene is TRBV9, the J gene TRBJ2-5; possible D gene TRBD2, 6 bases. This receptor was taken from a woman in her thirties with COVID-19, enrolled during active disease. Sequenced sample: peripheral blood. The CDR3 loop reads CASSVAGLGRGETQYF. The CDR3 nucleotides are TGTGCCAGCAGCGTAGCGGGGCTGGGTCGGGGGGAGACCCAGTACTTC.